The 2 T cell receptor beta chains below were found in one sample sequenced in a study of neurological immune-mediated disorders. Stated time point: longitudinal time-point 2. TCRdb re-called the 5' RACE reads with MiXCR, one entry per CDR3 protein. The sample lists approximately 31,000 distinct CDR3 sequences, approximately 13% seen once, with less than 2.5% in the top ten. Sequenced: PBMCs. These receptor sequences come from a woman in her forties in good health.

This clonotype was recorded at least ten times. This chain links TRBV6-5 with TRBJ2-5; D might be TRBD2 (5 bases). The CDR3 is 14 residues long. Germline values: CDR1 MNHEY, CDR2 SVGAGI. V dropped 4 bases and J dropped 5 bases, with 14 bases sitting between them. The CDR3 bases are TGTGCCAGCAGTTTTTCCGGGGTGCGTGAGACCCAGTACTTC. Encoded protein: CASSFSGVRETQYF.

This clonotype was counted ten times or more. This chain connects TRBV7-2 to TRBJ2-5; D ambiguous. With 5 bases removed from V and 5 bases from J, the gap between germline ends came to 21 bases. The length of the CDR3 is 16 residues. CDR1 SGHTA and CDR2 FQGNSA come from the germline V gene. Written as DNA, the CDR3 is TGTGCCAGCAGCCCCCGTGGACCCAGACTGGAGGAGACCCAGTACTTC. This encodes CASSPRGPRLEETQYF.